Below are 20 T cell receptor beta chains sequenced from a single sample in a study of CD8 T cells in Susac syndrome. Random hexamers were used to reverse transcribe roughly 0.5 to 1 ug of RNA. TCRdb recomputed calls from the immunoSEQ multiplex PCR reads with MiXCR, one row per CDR3 protein. The sample holds under 200,000 distinct CDR3 sequences, roughly nine tenths seen once. The sample comprised CD4+ T cells from PBMCs. The receptors were gathered from a human donor with Susac syndrome.

V gene TRBV13 combines with J gene TRBJ2-7, with 7 bases fitting TRBD1. The germline gives CDR1 PRHDT, CDR2 FYEKMQ (reference sequence). The CDR3 contains 15 residues. V shed 10 bases, J shed 6 bases, and the junction held 18 bases outside the gene matches. This chain's CDR3 is CATQTYRDRVSEQYF. DNA of the CDR3: TGTGCCACCCAAACATACAGAGACAGGGTTAGCGAGCAGTACTTC.

The CDR3 sequence: CASSLGLDTQYF. CDR3 bases: TGTGCCAGCAGCTTAGGGTTAGATACGCAGTATTTT. The genes are TRBV11-2 and TRBJ2-3; D unclear. The germline gives CDR1 SGHAT, CDR2 FQNNGV. The V end was cut by 1 base, the J end by 5 bases, with 4 bases between. This CDR3 has 12 amino acids.

This chain uses TRBV21-1 with TRBJ1-2; the table assigns TRBD1, which was not confirmed against the DNA. TRBV21-1 is labeled a pseudogene. The CDR3 has 16 residues. The chain's CDR3 is CASSPSLGQANYGYTF. CDR3 sequence (DNA): TGTGCCAGCAGCCCCAGCCTGGGGCAGGCTAACTATGGCTACACCTTC.

This sequence joins TRBV6-1 and TRBJ2-4; tentatively, D is TRBD2 (6 bases). The CDR3 loop spans 14 amino acids. Per germline, CDR1 MNHNS and CDR2 SASEGT. The V gene lost 4 bases and the J gene lost 1 base, with 8 bases spanning the gap. CDR3 in amino acids: CASSVREAKNIQYF. In nucleotides, the CDR3 is TGTGCCAGCAGTGTTCGGGAGGCCAAAAACATTCAGTACTTC.

The rearrangement uses TRBV7-9 and TRBJ1-2; no firm D call. This CDR3 comprises 12 residues. The V and J ends lost 5 bases and 8 bases respectively, with 12 bases between them. Looked up from germline, CDR1 is SEHNR and CDR2 is FQNEAQ (reference sequence). CDR3 in DNA: TGTGCCAGCAGCCCAGACGCGATGGGCTACACCTTC. It encodes CASSPDAMGYTF.

J is TRBJ2-5 and V is TRBV5-1; 9 bases are a match to TRBD1. This CDR3 is 13 amino acids long. The V gene's germline CDR1 is SGHRS and CDR2 YFSETQ. V gave up 5 bases and J gave up 3 bases; unmatched junction bases: 2. For the CDR3, the DNA is TGCGCCAGCAGTCGACAGGGGGAAGAGACCCAGTACTTC. Protein: CASSRQGEETQYF.

The chain recombines TRBV19 with TRBJ2-3; TRBD1 matches 11 bases. CDR3 size: 15 residues. Germline values: CDR1 LNHDA, CDR2 SQIVND (reference sequence). The trim removed 7 bases at V and 1 base at J, leaving 4 bases unmatched. This CDR3 reads CASTPDRGRTDTQYF. CDR3 nucleotides: TGTGCCAGTACCCCGGACAGGGGGCGCACAGATACGCAGTATTTT.

This chain links TRBV20-1 with TRBJ1-5; D gene unclear. Germline CDR1 and CDR2: DFQATT and SNEGSKA (reference sequence). Trimming took 6 bases from V and 4 from J, leaving 16 bases between them. The CDR3 extends over 14 amino acids. CDR3: CSAKGLNWNQPQHF. DNA of the CDR3: TGCAGTGCGAAAGGACTTAATTGGAATCAGCCCCAGCATTTT.

The chain has TRBV7-2 and TRBJ2-5; 7 bases line up with TRBD2. The junction had 10 bases not matched to a gene; V was cut back by 4 bases and J by 5 bases. Germline CDR1 is SGHTA and CDR2 is FQGNSA. CDR3 length equals 15 residues. DNA for the CDR3: TGTGCCAGCAGCTCGACCGGGACTATGACGGAGACCCAGTACTTC. This codes for CASSSTGTMTETQYF.

The rearrangement joins TRBV12-3 or TRBV12-4 to TRBJ2-7; D possibly corresponds to TRBD2 (5 bases). Trimming pared 1 base from V and 5 bases from J, leaving 9 bases between. The CDR3 totals 13 residues. Here the CDR3 reads CASSLDEGDEQYF. CDR3 sequence (DNA): TGTGCCAGCAGTTTAGACGAGGGAGACGAGCAGTACTTC.

The V gene is TRBV20-1, the J gene TRBJ1-1; weak D call: TRBD1 (5 bases). Germline V CDR1 and CDR2: DFQATT, SNEGSKA (reference sequence). The V end was cut by 3 bases, the J end by 4 bases, with 15 bases between. The CDR3 runs 14 residues. The CDR3 DNA reads as TGCAGTGCTAGTGACCAGGGTTTTCGCACTGAAGCTTTCTTT. It codes for CSASDQGFRTEAFF.

The V call is TRBV5-1, the J call TRBJ2-5; D is possibly TRBD2 (6 bases). Germline V lookup: CDR1 SGHRS, CDR2 YFSETQ. V shed 5 bases and J shed 4 bases, with 18 bases lying between them. The CDR3 extends over 15 amino acids. The CDR3 is CASSLANNAAETQYF. CDR3 bases: TGCGCCAGCAGTCTAGCGAATAACGCGGCAGAGACCCAGTACTTC.

This chain connects TRBV19 to TRBJ2-2; D remains ambiguous. The V gene lost 7 bases and the J gene lost 3 bases, with 18 bases spanning the gap. This CDR3 has 16 amino acids. Germline V gene data show CDR1 as LNHDA and CDR2 as SQIVND (reference sequence). For the CDR3, the DNA is TGTGCCAGTACCGACACCCAGAACTCCTACACCGGGGAGCTGTTTTTT. Residues: CASTDTQNSYTGELFF.

The V and J genes are TRBV20-1 and TRBJ1-5, with D hard to call. Germline V gene sequence: CDR1 DFQATT, CDR2 SNEGSKA (reference sequence). This CDR3 has 15 amino acids. V was clipped by 2 bases and J by 3 bases, with 14 bases between them. The CDR3 DNA follows: TGCAGTGCTAGATCTCCGGACGGATACAATCAGCCCCAGCATTTT. Amino acids: CSARSPDGYNQPQHF.

As DNA, the CDR3 is TGTGCCAGCAGTTACTCCGGGACATATGGCTACACCTTC. This codes for CASSYSGTYGYTF. The chain recombines TRBV6-5 with TRBJ1-2, with TRBD1 as a possible D gene (6 bases). This CDR3 comprises 13 residues. The V gene lost 0 bases and the J gene lost 5 bases, with 7 bases spanning the gap. The V gene's germline CDR1 is MNHEY and CDR2 SVGAGI.

The rearrangement uses TRBV5-1 and TRBJ2-5; 7 bases line up with TRBD2. The CDR3 is 14 amino acids. J lost 4 bases, V lost 2 bases, and 5 bases had no gene match. Germline loops: CDR1 SGHRS, CDR2 YFSETQ. CDR3: CASSFLGTTETQYF. The CDR3 nucleotides read TGCGCCAGCAGCTTCCTCGGGACTACAGAGACCCAGTACTTC.

This chain connects TRBV5-4 to TRBJ1-4; no clear D gene. The CDR3 is 15 amino acids. V lost 4 bases and J lost 5, with 15 bases in between. CDR1 and CDR2 from the germline V gene are SGHNT and YYREEE (reference sequence). The CDR3 nucleotides read TGTGCCAGCAGCATATCCCAGTCCCGAAATGAAAAACTGTTTTTT. This codes for CASSISQSRNEKLFF.

The rearrangement uses TRBV7-9 and TRBJ1-2, with 8 nucleotides matching TRBD1. This CDR3 has 13 amino acids. CDR1 is SEHNR, CDR2 FQNEAQ, per germline (reference sequence). V shed 6 bases and J 7 bases; nucleotides not matched to a gene: 7. The CDR3 loop reads CASSLQGESGYTF. CDR3 nucleotides: TGTGCCAGCAGTCTACAGGGGGAAAGTGGCTACACCTTC.

The genes are TRBV28 and TRBJ1-5, with a weak D call TRBD1 (5 bases). Germline loops: CDR1 MDHEN, CDR2 SYDVKM. Trimming shortened V by 7 bases and J by 7 bases, and 17 bases separated the two germline ends. This CDR3 has 14 residues. CDR3 sequence reads: CASITHGAGQPQHF. The DNA for the CDR3 is TGTGCCAGCATCACTCATGGGGCAGGACAGCCCCAGCATTTT. The full variable domain, in which reference TRBV28 and TRBJ1-5 provide the parts outside the CDR3, is DVKVTQSSRYLVKRTGEKVFLECVQDMDHENMFWYRQDPGLGLRLIYFSYDVKMKEKGDIPEGYSVSREKKERFSLILESASTNQTSMYLCASITHGAGQPQHFGDGTRLSIL.

The V and J genes are TRBV20-1 and TRBJ1-4; D is ambiguous. The germline V gene encodes CDR1 DFQATT and CDR2 SNEGSKA (reference sequence). This CDR3 is 14 amino acids long. CDR3 loop: CSTIHRGDGEKLFF. Here the CDR3 DNA reads TGCAGCACTATTCACCGGGGTGACGGTGAAAAACTGTTTTTT.